A single T cell receptor beta chain is shown here with its context. The sample originates from a study of blood T cell repertoires in COVID-19. Study context: PBMCs, B-cell-depleted T cells, or T cells were the source of the cDNA or gDNA that made up the material.

In the study's own analysis: Amplification of reference gene primers was used by the study to estimate nucleated cell counts. Here immunoSEQ multiplex PCR was the method, and the copy in TCRdb shows in-frame clones only, minus some. For V, J and clone size, that table is used; D and trimming come from the DNA. This table holds roughly 40,000 clones, roughly 70% found once. Sequenced: peripheral blood. The receptor comes from a man of 80 years or more with acute or convalescent COVID-19.

The CDR3 region is CASSVGTSGRAHEQFF. The DNA of the CDR3 is TGTGCCAGCAGCGTAGGAACTAGCGGGAGGGCACATGAGCAGTTCTTC. V usage is TRBV9 and J usage is TRBJ2-1; 13 bases fit TRBD2. Per germline, CDR1 SGDLS and CDR2 YYNGEE. The CDR3 has 16 residues. The V segment lost 0 bases and the J segment 8 bases; nucleotides outside the gene matches: 5.